This TCR beta chain is from a study of human T cells and chemical hapten exposure. This CDR3 contains 17 residues. The ends were cut back, 5 bases at V and 0 bases at J, with 16 bases in the middle. Germline V gene sequence: CDR1 SGHVS, CDR2 FQNEAQ. TCRdb re-called the RACE reads through MiXCR, storing one row per CDR3 protein. The sample records around 76,000 distinct CDR3 sequences, approximately 10% being singletons. Time point specified: patch test 1, 2 weeks after DPC sensitization. Stated treatment: therapeutic diphenylcyclopropenone sensitization with weekly scalp DPC. The V and J genes are TRBV7-8 and TRBJ1-4, with D possibly TRBD1 on 5 matching bases. The sample consisted of whole blood, taken in connection with sensitization to the hapten diphenylcyclopropenone (DPC). This sequence was found in a woman aged 60-75 years with alopecia areata. Some clones in this sample may be carry-over from other donors' samples. The CDR3 bases are TGTGCCAGCAGCCAGTCTTGGACGGGGGCAACTAATGAAAAACTGTTTTTT. Translating gives CASSQSWTGATNEKLFF. Full variable domain (remainder filled in from reference TRBV7-8 and TRBJ1-4): GAGVSQSPRYKVAKRGQDVALRCDPISGHVSLFWYQQALGQGPEFLTYFQNEAQLDKSGLPSDRFFAERPEGSVSTLKIQRTQQEDSAVYLCASSQSWTGATNEKLFFGSGTQLSVL.